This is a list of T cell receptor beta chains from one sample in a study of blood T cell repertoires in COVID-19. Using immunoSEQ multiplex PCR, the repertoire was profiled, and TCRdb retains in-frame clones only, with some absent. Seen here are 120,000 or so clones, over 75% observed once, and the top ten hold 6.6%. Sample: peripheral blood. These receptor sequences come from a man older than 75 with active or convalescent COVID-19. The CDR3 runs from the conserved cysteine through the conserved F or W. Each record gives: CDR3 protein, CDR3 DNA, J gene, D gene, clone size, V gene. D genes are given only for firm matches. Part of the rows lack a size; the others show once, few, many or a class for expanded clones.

cdr3_aa: CASSQPYNEQFF
cdr3_nt: TGTGCCAGCAGCCAACCTTACAATGAGCAGTTCTTC
j_call: TRBJ2-1
d_call: NA
clone_size: NA
v_call: TRBV3-1/TRBV3-2

cdr3_aa: CASSLAQSPNEQFF
cdr3_nt: TGCGCCAGCAGCTTGGCACAGTCCCCCAATGAGCAGTTCTTC
j_call: TRBJ2-1
d_call: NA
clone_size: NA
v_call: TRBV5-1

cdr3_aa: CASGKAGGPYEQYF
cdr3_nt: TGTGCCAGCGGAAAAGCGGGGGGGCCCTACGAGCAGTACTTC
j_call: TRBJ2-7
d_call: TRBD2
clone_size: NA
v_call: TRBV3-1/TRBV3-2

cdr3_aa: CASSIDAGRVDYGYTF
cdr3_nt: TGTGCCAGTAGTATAGACGCAGGGCGTGTTGACTATGGCTACACCTTC
j_call: TRBJ1-2
d_call: NA
clone_size: few
v_call: TRBV19

cdr3_aa: CASRGGNQPQHF
cdr3_nt: TGTGCCAGCCGGGGGGGAAATCAGCCCCAGCATTTT
j_call: TRBJ1-5
d_call: NA
clone_size: NA
v_call: TRBV27

cdr3_aa: CASSEVARYSNQPQHF
cdr3_nt: TGTGCCAGCAGTGAAGTTGCCAGGTATAGCAATCAGCCCCAGCATTTT
j_call: TRBJ1-5
d_call: NA
clone_size: NA
v_call: TRBV6-1

cdr3_aa: CASSRQGLSNQPQHF
cdr3_nt: TGTGCCAGCTCCCGACAGGGGCTTAGCAATCAGCCCCAGCATTTT
j_call: TRBJ1-5
d_call: TRBD1
clone_size: once
v_call: TRBV18

cdr3_aa: CASSVVGQRHSSGNTIYF
cdr3_nt: TGTGCCAGCAGCGTAGTCGGTCAGAGACATAGCTCTGGAAACACCATATATTTT
j_call: TRBJ1-3
d_call: NA
clone_size: NA
v_call: TRBV9

cdr3_aa: CASSLGASGSTDTQYF
cdr3_nt: TGTGCCAGCAGCTTAGGGGCTAGCGGTAGCACAGATACGCAGTATTTT
j_call: TRBJ2-3
d_call: TRBD2
clone_size: NA
v_call: TRBV11-2

cdr3_aa: CASSLMEGKAEKLFF
cdr3_nt: TGTGCCAGCAGCTTGATGGAGGGCAAGGCTGAAAAACTGTTTTTT
j_call: TRBJ1-4
d_call: NA
clone_size: NA
v_call: TRBV5-4

cdr3_aa: CASSRQGVGYGYTF
cdr3_nt: TGTGCCAGCAGCCGACAGGGGGTTGGGTATGGCTACACCTTC
j_call: TRBJ1-2
d_call: TRBD1
clone_size: few
v_call: TRBV3-1/TRBV3-2

cdr3_aa: CSVEGVTGSETQYF
cdr3_nt: TGCAGCGTTGAAGGCGTGACAGGGAGCGAGACCCAGTACTTC
j_call: TRBJ2-5
d_call: TRBD1
clone_size: NA
v_call: TRBV29-1

cdr3_aa: CASRDRGKDEKLFF
cdr3_nt: TGTGCCAGTCGGGACAGGGGTAAGGATGAAAAACTGTTTTTT
j_call: TRBJ1-4
d_call: TRBD1
clone_size: NA
v_call: TRBV19

cdr3_aa: CASSRGETGELFF
cdr3_nt: TGTGCCAGCAGTCGGGGAGAGACCGGGGAGCTGTTTTTT
j_call: TRBJ2-2
d_call: NA
clone_size: NA
v_call: TRBV2

cdr3_aa: CASSYSGRGDQPQHF
cdr3_nt: TGTGCCAGCAGTTACTCGGGCAGGGGGGATCAGCCCCAGCATTTT
j_call: TRBJ1-5
d_call: TRBD1
clone_size: NA
v_call: TRBV6-5

cdr3_aa: CASSQFKLAPTDTQYF
cdr3_nt: TGTGCCAGCAGCCAATTTAAACTAGCCCCCACAGATACGCAGTATTTT
j_call: TRBJ2-3
d_call: NA
clone_size: NA
v_call: TRBV5-4

cdr3_aa: CASSPGLEYNEQFF
cdr3_nt: TGTGCCAGCAGCCCCGGACTGGAATACAATGAGCAGTTCTTC
j_call: TRBJ2-1
d_call: NA
clone_size: NA
v_call: TRBV7-3

cdr3_aa: CASSLGASSGTGELFF
cdr3_nt: TGTGCCAGCAGCTTGGGGGCTAGCTCGGGCACCGGGGAGCTGTTTTTT
j_call: TRBJ2-2
d_call: NA
clone_size: NA
v_call: TRBV7-3

cdr3_aa: CASSYLQGGNQPQHF
cdr3_nt: TGTGCCAGCAGCTACCTACAAGGGGGCAATCAGCCCCAGCATTTT
j_call: TRBJ1-5
d_call: NA
clone_size: NA
v_call: TRBV5-6

cdr3_aa: CASSLSGYGNEQFF
cdr3_nt: TGTGCCAGCAGCTTATCGGGATACGGCAATGAGCAGTTCTTC
j_call: TRBJ2-1
d_call: NA
clone_size: NA
v_call: TRBV11-2

cdr3_aa: CASKQASGSPLHF
cdr3_nt: TGTGCCTCTAAACAGGCCTCTGGGTCACCCCTCCACTTT
j_call: TRBJ1-6
d_call: NA
clone_size: NA
v_call: TRBV30

cdr3_aa: CASRQFSGNTIYF
cdr3_nt: TGCGCCAGTCGACAGTTCTCTGGAAACACCATATATTTT
j_call: TRBJ1-3
d_call: NA
clone_size: NA
v_call: TRBV5-1

cdr3_aa: CASSAGGNTEAFF
cdr3_nt: TGTGCCAGCAGCGCCGGGGGGAACACTGAAGCTTTCTTT
j_call: TRBJ1-1
d_call: NA
clone_size: few
v_call: TRBV7-6

cdr3_aa: CAAGQAHNEQFF
cdr3_nt: TGTGCCGCCGGACAGGCCCACAATGAGCAGTTCTTC
j_call: TRBJ2-1
d_call: TRBD1
clone_size: NA
v_call: TRBV10-3

cdr3_aa: CASSLGPGQGIYEQYF
cdr3_nt: TGTGCCAGCAGCTTAGGGCCGGGACAGGGTATCTACGAGCAGTACTTC
j_call: TRBJ2-7
d_call: TRBD1
clone_size: NA
v_call: TRBV7-2

cdr3_aa: CASSKALYRGSSYNSPLHF
cdr3_nt: TGTGCCAGCAGCAAAGCGCTTTATCGGGGGAGCTCCTATAATTCACCCCTCCACTTT
j_call: TRBJ1-6
d_call: NA
clone_size: once
v_call: TRBV21-1

cdr3_aa: CASSNSINNEQFF
cdr3_nt: TGTGCCAGTAGTAACAGTATCAACAATGAGCAGTTCTTC
j_call: TRBJ2-1
d_call: NA
clone_size: NA
v_call: TRBV19

cdr3_aa: CASSRGKTSGCETQYF
cdr3_nt: TGTGCCAGCAGCCGAGGGAAGACTAGCGGATGTGAGACCCAGTACTTC
j_call: TRBJ2-5
d_call: NA
clone_size: NA
v_call: TRBV21-1

cdr3_aa: CASSIDRGGFGGATGELFF
cdr3_nt: TGTGCCAGTAGTATAGATAGGGGCGGCTTCGGGGGAGCCACCGGGGAGCTGTTTTTT
j_call: TRBJ2-2
d_call: NA
clone_size: NA
v_call: TRBV19

cdr3_aa: CASSTGQGNTGELFF
cdr3_nt: TGTGCCAGTAGTACCGGACAGGGGAACACCGGGGAGCTGTTTTTT
j_call: TRBJ2-2
d_call: TRBD1
clone_size: NA
v_call: TRBV19

cdr3_aa: CASSLGQIYGYTF
cdr3_nt: TGTGCCAGCAGTTTGGGACAGATCTATGGCTACACCTTC
j_call: TRBJ1-2
d_call: TRBD1
clone_size: NA
v_call: TRBV12-3/TRBV12-4

cdr3_aa: CASSYVGQGNEQYF
cdr3_nt: TGTGCCAGCAGTTACGTGGGACAGGGAAACGAGCAGTACTTC
j_call: TRBJ2-7
d_call: TRBD1
clone_size: NA
v_call: TRBV6-5

cdr3_aa: CASSFRQEGEKLFF
cdr3_nt: TGCGCCAGCAGCTTCCGGCAGGAGGGTGAAAAACTGTTTTTT
j_call: TRBJ1-4
d_call: NA
clone_size: NA
v_call: TRBV5-1

cdr3_aa: CASSYSMSDYEAFF
cdr3_nt: TGTGCCAGCAGTTACTCGATGTCGGACTACGAAGCTTTCTTT
j_call: TRBJ1-1
d_call: NA
clone_size: few
v_call: TRBV6-5

cdr3_aa: CASSRVRNEKLFF
cdr3_nt: TGTGCCAGCAGTCGGGTCCGGAATGAAAAACTGTTTTTT
j_call: TRBJ1-4
d_call: NA
clone_size: NA
v_call: TRBV27

cdr3_aa: CAISESGTGWSPLHF
cdr3_nt: TGTGCCATCAGTGAGTCGGGGACAGGGTGGTCACCCCTCCACTTT
j_call: TRBJ1-6
d_call: TRBD1
clone_size: NA
v_call: TRBV10-3

cdr3_aa: CASSLTGAHDSPLHF
cdr3_nt: TGCGCCAGCAGCTTGACAGGGGCCCACGATTCACCCCTCCACTTT
j_call: TRBJ1-6
d_call: TRBD1
clone_size: NA
v_call: TRBV5-1

cdr3_aa: CASSYNSGLLNEQFF
cdr3_nt: TGTGCCAGCAGCTACAATAGCGGATTGTTGAATGAGCAGTTCTTC
j_call: TRBJ2-1
d_call: NA
clone_size: NA
v_call: TRBV7-3

cdr3_aa: CASSLAMRTQYF
cdr3_nt: TGTGCCAGCAGCTTAGCGATGAGAACCCAGTACTTC
j_call: TRBJ2-5
d_call: NA
clone_size: NA
v_call: TRBV7-9

cdr3_aa: CASSALGVGGYTF
cdr3_nt: TGTGCCAGCAGTGCCCTAGGAGTTGGTGGCTACACCTTC
j_call: TRBJ1-2
d_call: NA
clone_size: NA
v_call: TRBV6-4

cdr3_aa: CASSQDPDHREGYGYTF
cdr3_nt: TGTGCCAGCAGCCAAGACCCCGACCACAGGGAGGGCTATGGCTACACCTTC
j_call: TRBJ1-2
d_call: NA
clone_size: once
v_call: TRBV3-1/TRBV3-2

cdr3_aa: CASSANPGQGQETQYF
cdr3_nt: TGTGCCAGCAGCGCCAACCCGGGACAGGGACAAGAGACCCAGTACTTC
j_call: TRBJ2-5
d_call: TRBD1
clone_size: NA
v_call: TRBV7-2

cdr3_aa: CASSDPRGSLICFSGANVLTF
cdr3_nt: TGTGCCAGCAGTGACCCCAGGGGGTCCTTAATCTGTTTCTCTGGGGCCAACGTCCTGACTTTC
j_call: TRBJ2-6
d_call: TRBD1
clone_size: NA
v_call: TRBV6-4

cdr3_aa: CASSSVRLGGEQYF
cdr3_nt: TGTGCCAGCAGCTCTGTACGTTTGGGGGGCGAGCAGTACTTC
j_call: TRBJ2-7
d_call: NA
clone_size: few
v_call: TRBV7-2

cdr3_aa: CAIPRGARPARYMAYEQYF
cdr3_nt: TGTGCCATCCCACGGGGGGCGAGGCCGGCCCGATATATGGCCTACGAGCAGTACTTC
j_call: TRBJ2-7
d_call: NA
clone_size: NA
v_call: TRBV13

cdr3_aa: CASSQAPPGLGPNIQYF
cdr3_nt: TGTGCCAGCAGCCAAGCTCCTCCGGGACTAGGTCCAAACATTCAGTACTTC
j_call: TRBJ2-4
d_call: TRBD2
clone_size: NA
v_call: TRBV3-1/TRBV3-2

cdr3_aa: CASSESGGRVGELFF
cdr3_nt: TGTGCCAGCAGTGAATCAGGGGGCAGAGTCGGGGAGCTGTTTTTT
j_call: TRBJ2-2
d_call: TRBD1
clone_size: NA
v_call: TRBV6-1

cdr3_aa: CAIGVRGFTEAFF
cdr3_nt: TGTGCCATCGGTGTCAGGGGTTTCACTGAAGCTTTCTTT
j_call: TRBJ1-1
d_call: NA
clone_size: NA
v_call: TRBV28

cdr3_aa: CASSLNGRGEAFF
cdr3_nt: TGTGCCAGCAGTTTAAATGGCAGGGGAGAAGCTTTCTTT
j_call: TRBJ1-1
d_call: NA
clone_size: NA
v_call: TRBV28

cdr3_aa: CASHFNNQPQHF
cdr3_nt: TGTGCCAGCCACTTCAACAATCAGCCCCAGCATTTT
j_call: TRBJ1-5
d_call: NA
clone_size: NA
v_call: TRBV28

cdr3_aa: CASSTGPGGSGITGELFF
cdr3_nt: TGTGCCAGCAGCACCGGTCCAGGAGGAAGTGGTATAACCGGGGAGCTGTTTTTT
j_call: TRBJ2-2
d_call: NA
clone_size: NA
v_call: TRBV7-6

cdr3_aa: CASSFSGGVYF
cdr3_nt: TGTGCCAGCAGCTTCTCGGGGGGGGTTTACTTC
j_call: TRBJ2-5
d_call: TRBD2
clone_size: NA
v_call: TRBV6-5

cdr3_aa: CASSEQGRETQYF
cdr3_nt: TGTGCCAGCTCAGAACAGGGGCGGGAGACCCAGTACTTC
j_call: TRBJ2-5
d_call: TRBD1
clone_size: NA
v_call: TRBV18